Listed below are T cell receptor beta chains from one sample, sequenced in a study of cytomegalovirus exposure and HLA in healthy donors. Produced via immunoSEQ multiplex PCR; TCRdb's table is partial and in-frame only. Seen here are around 92,000 clones, more than 65% observed once, and the top ten hold approximately 1.2%. The source material was PBMCs. The origin of the receptors is a girl between 2 and 10 years old in good health and CMV-seropositive. CDR3s include the opening cysteine and the closing phenylalanine or tryptophan. The order of the fields is V gene, clone size, J gene, D gene, CDR3 protein, CDR3 DNA. A D gene is named only where the DNA matches it firmly. Clone size is given for some rows only: seen once, a few or many times, or a class if the clone is expanded.

v_gene: TRBV2; abundance: -; j_gene: TRBJ1-5; d_gene: -; CDR3aa: CASRVDTGSYQPQHF; CDR3nt: TGTGCCAGCCGCGTCGATACAGGGAGCTATCAGCCCCAGCATTTT
v_gene: TRBV29-1; abundance: -; j_gene: TRBJ1-2; d_gene: TRBD1; CDR3aa: CSVARQGNDGYTF; CDR3nt: TGCAGCGTTGCACGACAGGGGAACGATGGCTACACCTTC
v_gene: TRBV7-9; abundance: -; j_gene: TRBJ2-7; d_gene: -; CDR3aa: CASSFTGLSGEQYF; CDR3nt: TGTGCCAGCAGCTTCACAGGGCTGAGCGGCGAGCAGTACTTC
v_gene: TRBV19; abundance: -; j_gene: TRBJ1-1; d_gene: -; CDR3aa: CASSLDRWTEAFF; CDR3nt: TGTGCCAGTAGTCTCGACAGGTGGACTGAAGCTTTCTTT
v_gene: TRBV2; abundance: -; j_gene: TRBJ1-5; d_gene: -; CDR3aa: CASRYSPRHQENQPQHF; CDR3nt: TGTGCCAGCAGGTATTCCCCGAGACATCAGGAAAATCAGCCCCAGCATTTT
v_gene: TRBV28; abundance: -; j_gene: TRBJ2-7; d_gene: -; CDR3aa: CASSPWGIHSYEQYF; CDR3nt: TGTGCCAGCAGCCCTTGGGGCATACACTCCTACGAGCAGTACTTC
v_gene: TRBV15; abundance: -; j_gene: TRBJ2-6; d_gene: -; CDR3aa: CATSPHLSSGANVLTF; CDR3nt: TGTGCCACCAGCCCCCACCTAAGCTCTGGGGCCAACGTCCTGACTTTC
v_gene: TRBV6-9; abundance: few; j_gene: TRBJ1-1; d_gene: TRBD1; CDR3aa: CASKNARSTGPNTEAFF; CDR3nt: TGTGCCAGCAAAAACGCCCGATCGACAGGGCCGAACACTGAAGCTTTCTTT
v_gene: TRBV19; abundance: -; j_gene: TRBJ1-2; d_gene: -; CDR3aa: CASSGDLLPYGYTF; CDR3nt: TGTGCCAGTTCAGGGGACCTCTTACCCTATGGCTACACCTTC
v_gene: TRBV6-5; abundance: -; j_gene: TRBJ2-3; d_gene: TRBD2; CDR3aa: CASRGTSGSDTQYF; CDR3nt: TGTGCCAGCAGGGGGACTAGCGGGAGCGATACGCAGTATTTT
v_gene: TRBV6-5; abundance: -; j_gene: TRBJ1-1; d_gene: -; CDR3aa: CASSYSSRSSGTEAFF; CDR3nt: TGTGCCAGCAGTTACTCCTCCAGGTCGTCCGGTACTGAAGCTTTCTTT
v_gene: TRBV4-2; abundance: -; j_gene: TRBJ2-1; d_gene: TRBD2; CDR3aa: CASSHSLETSGYNEQFF; CDR3nt: TGTGCCAGCAGCCATTCCCTTGAGACTAGCGGCTACAATGAGCAGTTCTTC
v_gene: TRBV7-9; abundance: -; j_gene: TRBJ1-2; d_gene: TRBD1; CDR3aa: CASSGDRSNYGYTF; CDR3nt: TGTGCCAGCAGCGGGGACAGATCTAACTATGGCTACACCTTC
v_gene: TRBV28; abundance: -; j_gene: TRBJ2-3; d_gene: TRBD2; CDR3aa: CASGLGRAEDTQYF; CDR3nt: TGTGCCAGCGGCCTAGGGAGGGCGGAAGATACGCAGTATTTT
v_gene: TRBV6-1; abundance: -; j_gene: TRBJ2-7; d_gene: -; CDR3aa: CASKAPGAYEQYF; CDR3nt: TGTGCCAGCAAGGCTCCGGGGGCCTACGAGCAGTACTTC
v_gene: TRBV14; abundance: -; j_gene: TRBJ1-1; d_gene: -; CDR3aa: CASSQEVGLRTAEAFF; CDR3nt: TGTGCCAGCAGCCAAGAAGTGGGGCTCCGGACAGCTGAAGCTTTCTTT
v_gene: TRBV7-9; abundance: -; j_gene: TRBJ1-5; d_gene: -; CDR3aa: CASSLDTNQPQHF; CDR3nt: TGTGCCAGCAGCTTAGACACGAATCAGCCCCAGCATTTT
v_gene: TRBV19; abundance: few; j_gene: TRBJ2-2; d_gene: -; CDR3aa: CASSILASTGELFF; CDR3nt: TGTGCCAGTAGTATCCTAGCGAGCACCGGGGAGCTGTTTTTT
v_gene: TRBV6-1; abundance: -; j_gene: TRBJ2-2; d_gene: -; CDR3aa: CASSEIPGSTGELFF; CDR3nt: TGTGCCAGCAGTGAAATCCCAGGGTCCACCGGGGAGCTGTTTTTT
v_gene: TRBV5-1; abundance: -; j_gene: TRBJ1-5; d_gene: TRBD1; CDR3aa: CASSLKRQGNQPQHF; CDR3nt: TGCGCCAGCAGCTTGAAGCGACAGGGTAATCAGCCCCAGCATTTT
v_gene: TRBV4-1; abundance: -; j_gene: TRBJ2-1; d_gene: TRBD2; CDR3aa: CASSPIAGVYNEQFF; CDR3nt: TGCGCCAGCAGCCCCATAGCGGGAGTTTACAATGAGCAGTTCTTC
v_gene: TRBV30; abundance: -; j_gene: TRBJ2-7; d_gene: -; CDR3aa: CAWSAFRWAGGPYEQYF; CDR3nt: TGTGCCTGGAGTGCGTTCCGGTGGGCGGGTGGCCCCTACGAGCAGTACTTC
v_gene: TRBV28; abundance: -; j_gene: TRBJ2-7; d_gene: -; CDR3aa: CASSPAPRGGFLYEQYF; CDR3nt: TGTGCCAGCAGTCCCGCCCCTAGGGGCGGCTTCCTCTACGAGCAGTACTTC
v_gene: TRBV5-1; abundance: few; j_gene: TRBJ2-2; d_gene: -; CDR3aa: CASSLVGRGYRELFF; CDR3nt: TGCGCCAGCAGCTTGGTAGGGAGAGGATACAGGGAGCTGTTTTTT
v_gene: TRBV5-6; abundance: -; j_gene: TRBJ1-2; d_gene: TRBD1; CDR3aa: CASGRGTGPPTNYGYTF; CDR3nt: TGTGCCAGCGGCAGAGGGACAGGGCCCCCGACAAACTATGGCTACACCTTC
v_gene: TRBV10-1; abundance: -; j_gene: TRBJ2-1; d_gene: -; CDR3aa: CASSARGRGGEQFF; CDR3nt: TGCGCCAGCAGTGCCAGGGGCCGCGGGGGTGAGCAGTTCTTC
v_gene: TRBV7-2; abundance: -; j_gene: TRBJ1-5; d_gene: -; CDR3aa: CASSSGSTGYVQPQHF; CDR3nt: TGTGCCAGCAGCTCTGGATCGACAGGCTACGTCCAGCCCCAGCATTTT